Listed below are T cell receptor beta chains from one sample, sequenced in a study of blood T cells in healthy people across ages. TCRdb reprocessed the 5' RACE reads via MiXCR and lists one record per CDR3 protein. The table records roughly 800,000 distinct CDR3 sequences, roughly 25% of them present only once. These data are also associated with another study on T cells of mothers and their children.

The sequenced material came from blood. These receptors were taken from a boy aged 5-17 years in good health. CDR3s include the opening cysteine and the closing phenylalanine or tryptophan. A D gene is named only where the DNA matches it firmly. Size is omitted from some rows. Given values are once, few, many or a class for expanded clones.

D	V	size	J	DNA	CDR3
TRBD2	TRBV7-2	-	TRBJ2-7	TGTGCCAGCAGCTTCGGACTAGCGACTTACGAGCAGTACTTC	CASSFGLATYEQYF
TRBD2	TRBV3-1	-	TRBJ2-3	TGTGCCAGCGCGGGGAGGGGAGCAGATACGCAGTATTTT	CASAGRGADTQYF
TRBD2	TRBV29-1	few	TRBJ2-1	TGCAGCGTTGATGGGGACCCTAGCGGGGGCTACAATGAGCAGTTCTTC	CSVDGDPSGGYNEQFF
TRBD2	TRBV2	-	TRBJ2-1	TGTGCCAGCAGTGTAATGACTAGCGGGGACAATGAGCAGTTCTTC	CASSVMTSGDNEQFF
-	TRBV7-2	-	TRBJ2-3	TGTGCCAGCAGCCTTCCCGTGGCAGATACGCAGTATTTT	CASSLPVADTQYF
-	TRBV4-3	many	TRBJ2-3	TGCGCCAGCAGCCAACGGGGGCTTAGCACAGATACGCAGTATTTT	CASSQRGLSTDTQYF
-	TRBV5-1	few	TRBJ2-5	TGCGCCAGCAGCTTGGAGGCAGGCAGTCCCCAGAGAATGTCCCAGTACTTC	CASSLEAGSPQRMSQYF
-	TRBV11-2	-	TRBJ2-6	TGTGCCAGCAGCTTAGTAGGGTTAGAATTTCCTGGGGCCAACGTCCTGACTTTC	CASSLVGLEFPGANVLTF
TRBD2	TRBV12-3/TRBV12-4	-	TRBJ2-4	TGTGCCAGCAGTTTTACGGGCCTAGCGGTTCAGTACTTC	CASSFTGLAVQYF
TRBD2	TRBV6-1	-	TRBJ2-1	TGTGCCAGCAGCCCCGGGTGGGCTAGCGGGGGGCGTGAGCAGTTCTTC	CASSPGWASGGREQFF
TRBD2	TRBV3-1	few	TRBJ2-1	TGTGCCAGCAGCCAAGATGGCAGCGGGAGATTAAATGAGCAGTTCTTC	CASSQDGSGRLNEQFF
-	TRBV29-1	-	TRBJ1-2	TGCAGCGTTCCGGAGGGATCCTATGGCTACACCTTC	CSVPEGSYGYTF
-	TRBV6-5	-	TRBJ2-1	TGTGCCAGCAGTTACTCGTCCCGCGTCCTCTACAATGAGCAGTTCTTC	CASSYSSRVLYNEQFF
TRBD2	TRBV2	few	TRBJ2-7	TGTGCCAGCAGAGAAAGGATACTAGCGGGACAGCTTCTCGAGCAGTACTTC	CASRERILAGQLLEQYF
-	TRBV29-1	-	TRBJ1-2	TGCAGCGTTGATGCAGGGCCAGGCTATGGCTACACCTTC	CSVDAGPGYGYTF
-	TRBV3-1	few	TRBJ2-5	TGTGCCAGCAGCCAGAGGGCGGGGTACCAAGAGACCCAGTACTTC	CASSQRAGYQETQYF
-	TRBV20-1	few	TRBJ2-1	TGCAGTGCTAGAGATATCAGAGTTGATGAGCAGTTCTTC	CSARDIRVDEQFF
TRBD2	TRBV15	-	TRBJ2-3	TGTGCCACCAGCAGAGTGGGATATAGCGGGGACCTGTCAGATACGCAGTATTTT	CATSRVGYSGDLSDTQYF
TRBD2	TRBV5-6	few	TRBJ2-5	TGTGCCAGCAGCTACAGGACTAGCGGGGGGGAGACCCAGTACTTC	CASSYRTSGGETQYF
-	TRBV3-1	few	TRBJ1-2	TGTGCCAGCAGCGGACCCGGGAGCAATAACTATGGCTACACCTTC	CASSGPGSNNYGYTF
-	TRBV7-9	few	TRBJ2-5	TGTGCCAGCAGCCCGACTAGGCTGGGACTCGGGGAGACCCAGTACTTC	CASSPTRLGLGETQYF
TRBD1	TRBV6-2/TRBV6-3	-	TRBJ2-7	TGTGCCAGCAGTGAGACAGGGGGCTACTACGAGCAGTACTTC	CASSETGGYYEQYF
TRBD2	TRBV29-1	-	TRBJ2-5	TGCAGCGTCCGCGGGGGTACAGCACAGAGTGAGGAGACCCAGTACTTC	CSVRGGTAQSEETQYF
TRBD2	TRBV7-8	many	TRBJ2-5	TGTGCCAGCAGCAGAGCGGGGGGGAGAGAGACCCAGTACTTC	CASSRAGGRETQYF
TRBD1	TRBV5-6	few	TRBJ2-7	TGTGCCAGCAGCTTCGACAGGGGTCCCTACGAGCAGTACTTC	CASSFDRGPYEQYF
TRBD1	TRBV12-3/TRBV12-4	few	TRBJ1-1	TGTGCCAGCAGCCTCAATACAGGGGTAGCTTTCTTT	CASSLNTGVAFF
TRBD2	TRBV20-1	-	TRBJ2-1	TGCAGTGCTAGATCCTGGCGGGAGTCGACCAACTACAATGAGCAGTTCTTC	CSARSWRESTNYNEQFF
-	TRBV7-9	few	TRBJ1-4	TGTGCCAGCAGCTCTTGGCGAGAAAATGAAAAACTGTTTTTT	CASSSWRENEKLFF
-	TRBV5-4	-	TRBJ2-2	TGTGCCAGCAGCCCTGGTGGGCTCGGCGGGGAGACCGGGGAGCTGTTTTTT	CASSPGGLGGETGELFF
-	TRBV10-3	once	TRBJ1-2	TGTGCCATCAGTGAGGAGGGGTTCCACTATGGCTACACCTTC	CAISEEGFHYGYTF
TRBD1	TRBV28	-	TRBJ1-1	TGTGCCAGCAGTTTCGTTCAAAGGACAGGGAGCACTGAAGCTTTCTTT	CASSFVQRTGSTEAFF
-	TRBV7-2	once	TRBJ2-7	TGTGCCAGCAGCTTTAAAAACTACACGACCTACGAGCAGTACTTC	CASSFKNYTTYEQYF
-	TRBV27	many	TRBJ2-5	TGTGCCAGCAGTTTGAACAGAGACCAAGAGACCCAGTACTTC	CASSLNRDQETQYF
-	TRBV25-1	-	TRBJ1-1	TGTGCCAGCAGAGTCCGGGAGACCGCTTTCTTT	CASRVRETAFF
-	TRBV4-2	-	TRBJ1-3	TGTGCCAGCAGCCAAGATCCGGCAGGGCGGAACACCATATATTTT	CASSQDPAGRNTIYF
-	TRBV7-3	few	TRBJ2-7	TGTGCCAGCAGCTTACGTTGGGGCTACGAGCAGTACTTC	CASSLRWGYEQYF
-	TRBV7-2	-	TRBJ1-1	TGTGCCAGCAGCTCCCGGGGGCGGCCGGGACGGGTTGAAGCTTTCTTT	CASSSRGRPGRVEAFF
TRBD1	TRBV12-3/TRBV12-4	few	TRBJ1-4	TGTGCCAGCAGTTTAAGGGGGCGTGGTGAAAAACTGTTTTTT	CASSLRGRGEKLFF
TRBD2	TRBV4-3	once	TRBJ2-2	TGCGCCAGCAGCCCTTCTAGCGGATCCACCGGGGGGCTGTTTTTT	CASSPSSGSTGGLFF
-	TRBV6-5	-	TRBJ2-5	TGTGCCAGCAGTTACTCAAGTACTCGAGAGGAGACCCAGTACTTC	CASSYSSTREETQYF
-	TRBV5-1	-	TRBJ2-1	TGCGCCAGCAGCCCGGGCGAGCGGTCCTACAATGAGCAGTTCTTC	CASSPGERSYNEQFF
TRBD1	TRBV28	-	TRBJ2-7	TGTGCCAGCAGTACACCGGGACAGACCTACGAGCAGTACTTC	CASSTPGQTYEQYF
-	TRBV6-2/TRBV6-3	-	TRBJ2-7	TGTGCCAGCATCACGGGGGCGGGCCCCTACGAGCAGTACTTC	CASITGAGPYEQYF
-	TRBV20-1	-	TRBJ2-3	TGCAGTGCTACGCCCACAGATACGCAGTATTTT	CSATPTDTQYF
TRBD1	TRBV6-6	-	TRBJ2-7	TGTGCCAGCAGTTACCCTACGGACAGGCTGCACTACGAGCAGTACTTC	CASSYPTDRLHYEQYF
TRBD1	TRBV7-9	few	TRBJ2-6	TGTGCCAGCAGCCCACCGGACAGGGGGCCTGGGGCCAACGTCCTGACTTTC	CASSPPDRGPGANVLTF
-	TRBV3-1	few	TRBJ2-4	TGTGCCAGCAGCCAAGATATCCGGACGGATGCCAAAAACATTCAGTACTTC	CASSQDIRTDAKNIQYF
-	TRBV7-9	once	TRBJ1-2	TGTGCCAGCCTAAACCGCTTCTATGGCTACACCTTC	CASLNRFYGYTF
TRBD1	TRBV29-1	few	TRBJ2-7	TGCAGCGCCTTAGGGCAGGGGGCCTACGAGCAGTACTTC	CSALGQGAYEQYF
-	TRBV28	few	TRBJ1-2	TGTGCCAGCAGCTACCCCGTTGATAACTATGGCTACACCTTC	CASSYPVDNYGYTF
TRBD2	TRBV4-3	few	TRBJ2-5	TGCGCCAGCAGCCAAGATCGGTCTGGGACTAGCGGAGAGACCCAGTACTTC	CASSQDRSGTSGETQYF
-	TRBV7-2	-	TRBJ1-2	TGTGCCAGCAGCTTAGAGTCCGGTAGCTATGGCTACACCTTC	CASSLESGSYGYTF
-	TRBV5-1	few	TRBJ2-1	TGCGCCAGCAGAACTGGCCCCTGGGGCTCCTACAATGAGCAGTTCTTC	CASRTGPWGSYNEQFF
TRBD2	TRBV7-2	-	TRBJ2-3	TGTGCCAGCAGCTTATGGACTAGCGCCACAGATACGCAGTATTTT	CASSLWTSATDTQYF
-	TRBV12-3/TRBV12-4	-	TRBJ2-3	TGTGCCAGCAGTTTATCCCTTTCCCCAGATACGCAGTATTTT	CASSLSLSPDTQYF
-	TRBV2	-	TRBJ2-7	TGTGCCAGCAGTGAAGGAGGGCCCCCCTACGAGCAGTACTTC	CASSEGGPPYEQYF
-	TRBV2	once	TRBJ1-4	TGTGCCAGCAGTGAAGGGAGCAGGGGAGAAAATGAAAAACTGTTTTTT	CASSEGSRGENEKLFF